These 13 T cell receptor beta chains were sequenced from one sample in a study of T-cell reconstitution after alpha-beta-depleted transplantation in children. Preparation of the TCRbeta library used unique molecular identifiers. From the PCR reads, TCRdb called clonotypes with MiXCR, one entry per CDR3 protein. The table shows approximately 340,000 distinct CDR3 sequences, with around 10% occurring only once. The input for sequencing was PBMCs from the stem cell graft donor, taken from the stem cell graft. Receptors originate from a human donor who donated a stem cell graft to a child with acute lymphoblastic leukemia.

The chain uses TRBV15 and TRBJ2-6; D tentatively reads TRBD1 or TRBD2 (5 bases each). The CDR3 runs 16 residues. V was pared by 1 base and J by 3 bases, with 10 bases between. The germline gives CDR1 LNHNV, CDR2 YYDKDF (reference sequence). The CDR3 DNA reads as TGTGCCACCAGCAGAGGGGACGGAGGTGGGGCCAACGTCCTGACTTTC. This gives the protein CATSRGDGGGANVLTF.

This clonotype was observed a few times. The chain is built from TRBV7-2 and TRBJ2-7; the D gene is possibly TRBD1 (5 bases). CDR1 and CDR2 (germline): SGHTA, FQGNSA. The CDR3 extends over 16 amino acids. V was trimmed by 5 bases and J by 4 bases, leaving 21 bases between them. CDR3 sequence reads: CASSPMGQTDVYEQYF. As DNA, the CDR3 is TGTGCCAGCAGCCCCATGGGCCAGACAGATGTATACGAGCAGTACTTC.

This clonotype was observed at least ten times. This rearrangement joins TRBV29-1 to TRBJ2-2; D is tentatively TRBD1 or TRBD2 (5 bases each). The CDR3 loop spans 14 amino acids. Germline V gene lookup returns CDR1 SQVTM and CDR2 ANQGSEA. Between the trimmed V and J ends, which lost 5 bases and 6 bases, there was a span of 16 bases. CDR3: CSVRGTSSSGELFF. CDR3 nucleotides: TGCAGCGTTAGGGGTACTAGTTCCTCCGGGGAGCTGTTTTTT.

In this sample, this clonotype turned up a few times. The CDR3 nucleotides are TGTGCCGTCTCGGGGGCAACTAATGAAAAACTGTTTTTT. This sequence encodes CAVSGATNEKLFF. The rearrangement joins TRBV15 to TRBJ1-4; weak D call: TRBD1 (5 bases). V was clipped by 11 bases and J by 0 bases, with 10 bases between them. Per germline, CDR1 LNHNV and CDR2 YYDKDF (reference sequence). The CDR3 is made up of 13 amino acids.

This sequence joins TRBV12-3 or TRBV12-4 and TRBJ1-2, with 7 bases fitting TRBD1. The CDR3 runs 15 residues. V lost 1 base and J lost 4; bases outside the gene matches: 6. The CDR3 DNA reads TGTGCCAGCAGTTTAGGGAGGGGGCTCCCCTATGGCTACACCTTC. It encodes CASSLGRGLPYGYTF.

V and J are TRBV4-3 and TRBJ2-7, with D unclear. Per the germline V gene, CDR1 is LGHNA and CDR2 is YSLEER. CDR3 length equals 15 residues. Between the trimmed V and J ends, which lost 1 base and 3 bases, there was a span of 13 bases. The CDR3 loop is CASSQVSSTIYEQYF. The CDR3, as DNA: TGCGCCAGCAGCCAAGTTAGTAGCACAATCTACGAGCAGTACTTC.

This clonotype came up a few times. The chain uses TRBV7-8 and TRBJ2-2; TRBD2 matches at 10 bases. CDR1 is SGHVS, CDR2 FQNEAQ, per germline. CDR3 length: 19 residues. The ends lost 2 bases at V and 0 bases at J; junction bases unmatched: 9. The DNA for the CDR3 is TGTGCCAGCAGCTTACCGAAAAGCGGGAGGGCGACGAACACCGGGGAGCTGTTTTTT. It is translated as CASSLPKSGRATNTGELFF.

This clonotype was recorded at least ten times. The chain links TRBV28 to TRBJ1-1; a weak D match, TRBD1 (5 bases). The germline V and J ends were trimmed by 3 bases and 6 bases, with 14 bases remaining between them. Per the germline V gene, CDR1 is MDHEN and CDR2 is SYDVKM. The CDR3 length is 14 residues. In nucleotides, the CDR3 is TGTGCCAGCAGTTTCCGGGGGGGATTGGCTGAAGCTTTCTTT. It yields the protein CASSFRGGLAEAFF. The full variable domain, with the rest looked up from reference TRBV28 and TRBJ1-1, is DVKVTQSSRYLVKRTGEKVFLECVQDMDHENMFWYRQDPGLGLRLIYFSYDVKMKEKGDIPEGYSVSREKKERFSLILESASTNQTSMYLCASSFRGGLAEAFFGQGTRLTVV.

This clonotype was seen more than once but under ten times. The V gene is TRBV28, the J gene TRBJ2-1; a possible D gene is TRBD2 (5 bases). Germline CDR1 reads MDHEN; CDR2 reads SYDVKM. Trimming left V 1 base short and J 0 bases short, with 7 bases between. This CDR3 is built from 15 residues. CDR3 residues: CASSLYGNSYNEQFF. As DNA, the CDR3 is TGTGCCAGCAGTTTATACGGGAACTCCTACAATGAGCAGTTCTTC.

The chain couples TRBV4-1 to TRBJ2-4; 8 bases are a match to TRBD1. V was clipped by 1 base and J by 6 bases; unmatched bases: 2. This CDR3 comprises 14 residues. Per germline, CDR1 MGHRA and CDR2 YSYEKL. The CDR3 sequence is CASSQGQGTNIQYF. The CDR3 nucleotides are TGCGCCAGCAGCCAAGGACAGGGGACAAACATTCAGTACTTC.

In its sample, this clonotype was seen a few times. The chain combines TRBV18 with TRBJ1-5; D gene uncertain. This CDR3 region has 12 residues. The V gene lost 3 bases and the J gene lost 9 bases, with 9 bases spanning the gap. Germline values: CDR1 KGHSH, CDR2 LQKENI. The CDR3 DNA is TGTGCCAGCTCACCGGACGTAACGCCCCAGCATTTT. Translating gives CASSPDVTPQHF. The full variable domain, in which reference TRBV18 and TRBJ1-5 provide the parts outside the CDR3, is NAGVMQNPRHLVRRRGQEARLRCSPMKGHSHVYWYRQLPEEGLKFMVYLQKENIIDESGMPKERFSAEFPKEGPSILRIQQVVRGDSAAYFCASSPDVTPQHFGDGTRLSIL.

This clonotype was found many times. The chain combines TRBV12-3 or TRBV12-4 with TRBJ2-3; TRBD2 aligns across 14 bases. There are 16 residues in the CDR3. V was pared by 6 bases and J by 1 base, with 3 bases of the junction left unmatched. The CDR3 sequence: CASRGLAGEGTDTQYF. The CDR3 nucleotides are TGTGCCAGCAGGGGACTAGCGGGAGAGGGCACAGATACGCAGTATTTT.

The CDR3 DNA reads TGTGCCAGTAGTATCGCCCGCGGCGGTACCGAGACCCAGTACTTC. It specifies CASSIARGGTETQYF. This chain links TRBV19 with TRBJ2-5, with D unresolved. There are 15 residues in the CDR3. V lost 3 bases and J 5 bases, leaving 16 bases between the germline ends. Per germline, CDR1 LNHDA and CDR2 SQIVND (reference sequence).